The entry below describes one T cell receptor beta chain. Original processing methods: Using reference gene primer amplification, nucleated cell counts were estimated. Some clones are missing from TCRdb's copy, which holds only in-frame ones; the method was immunoSEQ multiplex PCR. The DNA gave D and trimming, while V, J and clone size come from that table. The table lists roughly 200,000 clones, around 84% of them singletons, with about 5% in the top ten. The data originate from a study of blood T cell repertoires in COVID-19. About the study: Sources were T cells, B-cell-depleted T cells, or PBMCs; the material itself was cDNA or gDNA.

Losses at the gene ends were 2 bases for V and 7 bases for J; bases not matched to a gene: 9. This CDR3 region has 15 residues. Germline CDR1 is MNHNS and CDR2 is SASEGT. The chain uses TRBV6-1 and TRBJ2-7; TRBD2 matches at 9 bases. The sequencing input was peripheral blood. The TCR comes from an elderly woman with acute or convalescent COVID-19. CDR3 in DNA: TGTGCCAGCAGTGAACGTTTAGCGGGAGCTCGGGAGCAGTACTTC. Protein: CASSERLAGAREQYF.